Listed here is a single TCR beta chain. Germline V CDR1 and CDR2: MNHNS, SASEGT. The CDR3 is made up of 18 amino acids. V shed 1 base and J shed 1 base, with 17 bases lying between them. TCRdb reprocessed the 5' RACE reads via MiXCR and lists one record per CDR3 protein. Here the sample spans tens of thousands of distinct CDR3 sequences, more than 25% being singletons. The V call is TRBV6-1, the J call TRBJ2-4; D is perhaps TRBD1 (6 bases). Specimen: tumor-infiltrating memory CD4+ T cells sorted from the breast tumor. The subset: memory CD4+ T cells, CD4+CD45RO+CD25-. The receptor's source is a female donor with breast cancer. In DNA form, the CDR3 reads TGTGCCAGCAGTGAAGGACAGGCTAGGCTTTACGCCAAAAACATTCAGTACTTC. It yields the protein CASSEGQARLYAKNIQYF.